The 4 T cell receptor beta chains below come from one sample, sequenced in a study of CD8 T cells in ankylosing spondylitis. Using its own MiXCR run on the 5' RACE reads, TCRdb lists one record per CDR3 protein. Of a few hundred thousand distinct CDR3 sequences listed, around 20% are singletons. Sequences were obtained from blood, either unsorted or a sorted T cell fraction (not recorded which). The source of these receptors is a male donor with ankylosing spondylitis or in good health (not recorded which).

The sample holds a few counts of this clonotype. J is TRBJ1-5 and V is TRBV12-3 or TRBV12-4; D gene unclear. The CDR3 spans 15 residues. V was shortened by 1 base and J by 0 bases, with 7 bases between the two germline ends. This CDR3 reads CASSLGPYSNQPQHF. In nucleotides, the CDR3 is TGTGCCAGCAGTTTAGGGCCATATAGCAATCAGCCCCAGCATTTT.

This sequence joins TRBV7-6 and TRBJ2-2; D remains unclear. Germline-derived CDR1 and CDR2 are SGHVS and FNYEAQ. V was trimmed by 2 bases and J by 9 bases, leaving 4 bases between them. The CDR3 sequence is 11 residues long. CDR3 sequence (DNA): TGTGCCAGCAGCTTAAACTGGGAGCTGTTTTTT. As protein: CASSLNWELFF.

This clonotype was picked up a small number of times. The gene calls are TRBV6-1 and TRBJ2-5, with 12 positions matching TRBD2. The CDR3 covers 16 residues. V lost 6 bases, J lost 5 bases, and 10 bases stayed unmatched. Per the germline V gene, CDR1 is MNHNS and CDR2 is SASEGT. The CDR3 coding sequence is TGTGCCAGCAGACCTAGACTAGCGGGGGACGGGGAGACCCAGTACTTC. Its protein is CASRPRLAGDGETQYF.

V and J are TRBV11-1 and TRBJ2-5; TRBD2 agrees at 8 bases. With 0 bases clipped from V and 2 bases from J, the junction kept 11 bases outside the gene matches. The CDR3 consists of 18 residues. The germline gives CDR1 SGHAT, CDR2 FQDESV (reference sequence). CDR3 sequence reads: CASSLAGAASGPQETQYF. The CDR3 DNA is TGTGCCAGCAGCTTAGCGGGTGCGGCTAGCGGGCCACAAGAGACCCAGTACTTC.